Following are 8 T cell receptor beta chains from one sample sequenced in a study of blood T cell repertoires in COVID-19. Some clones are missing from TCRdb's copy, which holds only in-frame ones; the method was immunoSEQ multiplex PCR. The repertoire holds 170,000 or so clones, with more than 85% as singletons. Sequencing input: peripheral blood. The receptors were gathered from a man aged 60 to 75 with COVID-19, enrolled during active disease.

The gene calls are TRBV7-2 and TRBJ1-1; 7 positions match TRBD1. Germline V gene sequence: CDR1 SGHTA, CDR2 FQGNSA. The V segment lost 6 bases and the J segment 1 base; nucleotides outside the gene matches: 5. This CDR3 has 14 residues. The DNA of the CDR3 is TGTGCCAGCAGAGCCGGGACAGCGAACACTGAAGCTTTCTTT. This sequence encodes CASRAGTANTEAFF.

The V gene is TRBV19, the J gene TRBJ2-7, with 14 bases matching TRBD2. With V trimmed by 5 bases and J by 3 bases, 6 bases remained unmatched. This CDR3 is built from 16 residues. From germline, CDR1 is LNHDA and CDR2 SQIVND (reference sequence). The CDR3 region has the DNA TGTGCCAGTAGTGGACGACTAGCGGGAGGGCTCTACGAGCAGTACTTC. It specifies CASSGRLAGGLYEQYF.

This chain joins TRBV3-1 (or the pseudogene TRBV3-2) and TRBJ1-2; possible D gene TRBD1, 6 bases. The CDR3 length is 14 residues. The germline V gene has CDR1 LGHDT and CDR2 YNNKEL (reference sequence). V lost 1 base and J 6 bases, leaving 12 bases between the germline ends. The CDR3 region has the DNA TGTGCCAGCAGCCAAGTAAGCGGGGGCAATGGCTACACCTTC. This encodes CASSQVSGGNGYTF.

The chain uses TRBV30 and TRBJ2-2; D remains ambiguous. The CDR3 has 15 residues. Trimming removed 4 bases from V and 1 base from J, with 13 bases in between. Germline CDR1 reads GTSNPN; CDR2 reads SVGIG (reference sequence). This chain's CDR3 is CAWNPRILNTGELFF. The CDR3 nucleotides read TGTGCCTGGAACCCCAGGATTTTGAACACCGGGGAGCTGTTTTTT. Using reference TRBV30 and TRBJ2-2 for the parts outside the CDR3, the full variable domain is SQTIHQWPATLVQPVGSPLSLECTVEGTSNPNLYWYRQAAGRGLQLLFYSVGIGQISSEVPQNLSASRPQDRQFILSSKKLLLSDSGFYLCAWNPRILNTGELFFGEGSRLTVL.

The CDR3 DNA is TGTGCCAGCTCACGTATCGAAGCGGGGCCCCGAAGGTCTCAGTACTTC. This sequence encodes CASSRIEAGPRRSQYF. V and J are TRBV18 and TRBJ2-4; 7 nucleotides line up with TRBD2. The CDR3 runs to 16 residues. V was clipped by 4 bases and J by 12 bases; unmatched bases: 18. Germline CDR1 reads KGHSH; CDR2 reads LQKENI. Full variable domain (remainder filled in from reference TRBV18 and TRBJ2-4): NAGVMQNPRHLVRRRGQEARLRCSPMKGHSHVYWYRQLPEEGLKFMVYLQKENIIDESGMPKERFSAEFPKEGPSILRIQQVVRGDSAAYFCASSRIEAGPRRSQYFGAGTRLSVL.

The chain employs TRBV5-8 and TRBJ1-3; D ambiguous. V was cut by 7 bases and J by 0 bases, with 17 bases left in between. The CDR3 sequence is 16 residues long. Germline V gene lookup returns CDR1 SGHTS and CDR2 YDEGEE. The CDR3 nucleotides are TGTGCCAGCGGCCCTCGGGGAGCAAGCTCTGGAAACACCATATATTTT. It yields the protein CASGPRGASSGNTIYF. Filled out from reference TRBV5-8 and TRBJ1-3, the complete variable domain reads EAGVTQSPTHLIKTRGQQATLRCSPISGHTSVYWYQQALGLGLQFLLWYDEGEERNRGNFPPRFSGRQFPNYSSELNVNALELEDSALYLCASGPRGASSGNTIYFGEGSWLTVV.

V usage is TRBV4-2 and J usage is TRBJ2-1; D might be TRBD2 (5 bases). The V end was cut by 1 base, the J end by 9 bases, with 19 bases between. Germline CDR1 reads LGHNA; CDR2 reads YNFKEQ. The CDR3 covers 16 residues. This chain's CDR3 is CASSQVSLADFSEQFF. DNA of the CDR3: TGTGCCAGCAGCCAAGTAAGTCTAGCTGATTTCAGTGAGCAGTTCTTC.

CDR3: CASSLRTGEGYTF. DNA for the CDR3: TGTGCCAGCAGCCTTAGGACAGGAGAAGGCTACACCTTC. The chain combines TRBV6-4 with TRBJ1-2; 7 bases match TRBD1. The V segment lost 6 bases and the J segment 8 bases; nucleotides outside the gene matches: 9. CDR1 and CDR2 (germline): MRHNA, SNTAGT. CDR3 length: 13 amino acids.